The rows below give T cell receptor beta chains drawn from one sample of a study of cytomegalovirus exposure and HLA in healthy donors. Here immunoSEQ multiplex PCR was the method, and the copy in TCRdb shows in-frame clones only, minus some. This sample has tens of thousands of clones; roughly 70% occur once, and the top ten carry 20% to 30%. The source material was PBMCs. The receptors shown here come from a man aged 45-65 years in good health and CMV-seropositive. The CDR3 runs from the conserved cysteine through the conserved F or W. A D gene is named only where the DNA matches it firmly. Clone size, where shown, is once, few, many, or a class for clones that have expanded.

clone size	V gene	J gene	D gene	CDR3 DNA	CDR3 protein
NA	TRBV9	TRBJ2-3	TRBD2	TGTGCCAGCAGCGCCCCCCCGGGACTAGCGGGGAGCACCCGGGAAACAGATACGCAGTATTTT	CASSAPPGLAGSTRETDTQYF
few	TRBV9	TRBJ1-1	NA	TGTGCCAGCAGCTCCCCCCGCGGCACTGAAGCTTTCTTT	CASSSPRGTEAFF
NA	TRBV5-1	TRBJ2-3	TRBD1	TGCGCCAGCAGCCTACAGGGGAACACAGATACGCAGTATTTT	CASSLQGNTDTQYF
NA	TRBV10-3	TRBJ2-3	TRBD2	TGTGCCATCAGTGAAGGGACTAGCGGGAGAAACACAGATACGCAGTATTTT	CAISEGTSGRNTDTQYF
NA	TRBV5-4	TRBJ2-5	NA	TGTGCCAGCAGCCCCCTCGGCCAAGAGACCCAGTACTTC	CASSPLGQETQYF
few	TRBV25-1	TRBJ1-2	TRBD1	TGTGCCAGCAGTGAATATAGGACAGGGTACAATCAGCGCGGCTACACCTTC	CASSEYRTGYNQRGYTF
once	TRBV9	TRBJ1-1	NA	TGTGCCAGCAGCGTAGCAGGCGGGTACACTGAAGCTTTCTTT	CASSVAGGYTEAFF
NA	TRBV9	TRBJ1-2	TRBD1	TGTGCCAGCAGCGTACGGACAGGAAACTATGGCTACACCTTC	CASSVRTGNYGYTF
NA	TRBV7-3	TRBJ2-1	TRBD1	TGTGCCAGCAGCACCTCAGGGGGCTCCTACAATGAGCAGTTCTTC	CASSTSGGSYNEQFF
NA	TRBV19	TRBJ2-1	TRBD2	TGTGCCAGTAGTAGCAGAGCGGGGGGAGGCTACAATGAGCAGTTCTTC	CASSSRAGGGYNEQFF
NA	TRBV7-3	TRBJ2-3	NA	TGTGCCAGCAGCTGGCAGGGCAGCACAGATACGCAGTATTTT	CASSWQGSTDTQYF
NA	TRBV30	TRBJ1-3	NA	TGTGCCTGGAGTCACGACCTCACCTCGGGTGGAAACACCATATATTTT	CAWSHDLTSGGNTIYF
NA	TRBV6-1	TRBJ2-3	NA	TGTGCCAGCAGTGAAGTGTCAGGGGTGGATACGCAGTATTTT	CASSEVSGVDTQYF
few	TRBV19	TRBJ1-1	NA	TGTGCCAGTAGTACGAACGGGAACACTGAAGCTTTCTTT	CASSTNGNTEAFF
NA	TRBV6-5	TRBJ2-7	TRBD1	TGTGCCAGCAGTTCCGGACAGGGACCCTACGAGCAGTACTTC	CASSSGQGPYEQYF
NA	TRBV9	TRBJ1-2	TRBD1	TGTGCCAGCAGCGTAGCCGCCGGACAGGGGAAAGGCTACACCTTC	CASSVAAGQGKGYTF
once	TRBV18	TRBJ2-1	NA	TGTGCCAGCTCACCACTCACACCGGGACTTAACACCCCGGGGGAGCAGTTCTTC	CASSPLTPGLNTPGEQFF
NA	TRBV30	TRBJ1-3	NA	TGTGCCTGGATTTATGGGAGCTCTGGAAACACCATATATTTT	CAWIYGSSGNTIYF
NA	TRBV25-1	TRBJ1-4	NA	TGTGCCAGCAGTCAGGGAAGTGAAAAACTGTTTTTT	CASSQGSEKLFF
NA	TRBV19	TRBJ2-3	TRBD2	TGTGCCAGTAGCCTCCTTCCCCTGCGGGGGGTTGGTGAAGATACGCAGTATTTT	CASSLLPLRGVGEDTQYF
NA	TRBV29-1	TRBJ2-3	TRBD2	TGCAGCGTGGTACTAGCGGGAGGCGGCGATACGCAGTATTTT	CSVVLAGGGDTQYF
few	TRBV27	TRBJ2-1	TRBD2	TGTGCCAGCAGTTTGGCGGGAGGGGGGACGGTTGAGCAGTTCTTC	CASSLAGGGTVEQFF
NA	TRBV5-1	TRBJ2-1	TRBD1	TGCGCCAGCAGCCTCGGACAGGGAAAATACCCTAGCAATGAGCAGTTCTTC	CASSLGQGKYPSNEQFF
NA	TRBV15	TRBJ2-7	TRBD2	TGTGCCACCAGGCCCAAAATGACTAGCGGGAGCTTCGTGCAGTACTTC	CATRPKMTSGSFVQYF
NA	TRBV27	TRBJ2-1	TRBD2	TGTGCCACGTCTCGTGGGCTCCAGCGGGGTTACAATGAGCAGTTCTTC	CATSRGLQRGYNEQFF
NA	TRBV10-2	TRBJ2-1	TRBD2	TGCGCCAGCAGTGGGCCAGTTTTGACTAGCGGGAGGCAGGGTGAGCAGTTCTTC	CASSGPVLTSGRQGEQFF
once	TRBV7-3	TRBJ2-7	TRBD1	TGTGCCAGCAGCCGGGACAGGGGAAGCACCGAGCAGTACTTC	CASSRDRGSTEQYF
NA	TRBV25-1	TRBJ2-7	NA	TGTGCCAGCAGCTCGGACCCGGCAACAGGCGAGCAGTACTTC	CASSSDPATGEQYF
NA	TRBV6-5	TRBJ2-1	TRBD2	TGTGCCAGCAGTGGCCAGCGGGGGTACAATGAGCAGTTCTTC	CASSGQRGYNEQFF
NA	TRBV29-1	TRBJ2-3	TRBD2	TGCAGCGTTGCCCCCGGGACTAGCGGGGCGGTAGATACGCAGTATTTT	CSVAPGTSGAVDTQYF
NA	TRBV5-1	TRBJ2-3	NA	TGCGCCAGCACCGGGGGAACCAGCACAGATACGCAGTATTTT	CASTGGTSTDTQYF
few	TRBV6-1	TRBJ2-4	TRBD1	TGTGCCAGCAGTGAAGAGAGGACAGGGGTCGGCATTCAGTACTTC	CASSEERTGVGIQYF
NA	TRBV7-2	TRBJ1-5	NA	TGTGCCAGCAGCTCCCAAAAGGAGCAGCCCCAGCATTTT	CASSSQKEQPQHF
NA	TRBV5-3	TRBJ1-6	NA	TGTGCCAGAAGCTTGGGGACCGGAGGGCATAATTCACCCCTCCACTTT	CARSLGTGGHNSPLHF
NA	TRBV4-1	TRBJ2-5	NA	TGCGCCAGCAGCCAAGGGCTGCGAGGCCAAAACCAAGAGACCCAGTACTTC	CASSQGLRGQNQETQYF
NA	TRBV5-1	TRBJ2-1	TRBD1	TGCGCCAGCAGCACCCAGACAGGGGGTCTAGGCAATGAGCAGTTCTTC	CASSTQTGGLGNEQFF
NA	TRBV9	TRBJ2-5	NA	TGTGCCAGCAGCGCCAAGCCCACCCAAGAGACCCAGTACTTC	CASSAKPTQETQYF
NA	TRBV27	TRBJ1-2	TRBD1	TGTGCCAGCAGAAACTCGGACAGGGCAGCAAAATATGGCTACACCTTC	CASRNSDRAAKYGYTF
NA	TRBV14	TRBJ2-7	NA	TGTGCCAGCAGCCAAGGCCTCGGCTCCTACGAGCAGTACTTC	CASSQGLGSYEQYF